This is a list of T cell receptor beta chains from one sample in a study of shared clonotypes between healthy human individuals. Data came from immunoSEQ multiplex PCR; TCRdb stores just in-frame clones and leaves some out. The sample lists under 650,000 clones, about 96% occurring once. The sequencing sample was made of naive CD4+ T cells sorted from blood. The receptors stem from a woman in her 30s in good health. Each CDR3 is given with its conserved first and last residue. The D gene is left open where the match is weak. Clone size, where shown, is once, few, many, or a class for clones that have expanded.

d_call: .; v_call: TRBV18; j_call: TRBJ1-1; clone_size: once; cdr3_aa: CASSPGKDTEAFF; cdr3_nt: TGTGCCAGCTCACCAGGGAAGGACACTGAAGCTTTCTTT
d_call: .; v_call: TRBV6-1; j_call: TRBJ1-2; clone_size: .; cdr3_aa: CASSEGAILDGYTF; cdr3_nt: TGTGCCAGCAGTGAAGGGGCGATCTTAGATGGCTACACCTTC
d_call: .; v_call: TRBV28; j_call: TRBJ2-7; clone_size: once; cdr3_aa: CASSFWRTDGEQYF; cdr3_nt: TGTGCCAGCAGTTTTTGGCGGACCGACGGCGAGCAGTACTTC
d_call: .; v_call: TRBV7-2; j_call: TRBJ2-5; clone_size: .; cdr3_aa: CASSDQQETQYF; cdr3_nt: TGTGCCAGCAGCGACCAGCAGGAGACCCAGTACTTC
d_call: TRBD1; v_call: TRBV6-5; j_call: TRBJ2-7; clone_size: .; cdr3_aa: CASSRQGETYEQYF; cdr3_nt: TGTGCCAGCAGCCGACAGGGCGAGACCTACGAGCAGTACTTC
d_call: .; v_call: TRBV10-3; j_call: TRBJ2-7; clone_size: .; cdr3_aa: CAISESGLTYEQYF; cdr3_nt: TGTGCCATCAGTGAGTCTGGACTAACCTACGAGCAGTACTTC
d_call: .; v_call: TRBV21-1; j_call: TRBJ1-5; clone_size: .; cdr3_aa: CASSKKLSGSYSNQPQHF; cdr3_nt: TGTGCCAGCAGCAAAAAGTTGTCAGGGTCTTATAGCAATCAGCCCCAGCATTTT
d_call: .; v_call: TRBV18; j_call: TRBJ1-3; clone_size: .; cdr3_aa: CASSLRTDLSGNTIYF; cdr3_nt: TGTGCCAGCTCACTACGGACGGATCTCTCTGGAAACACCATATATTTT
d_call: TRBD1; v_call: TRBV5-1; j_call: TRBJ2-7; clone_size: .; cdr3_aa: CASSLTAGQGGYEQYF; cdr3_nt: TGCGCCAGCAGCTTGACCGCAGGACAGGGTGGCTACGAGCAGTACTTC
d_call: TRBD1; v_call: TRBV27; j_call: TRBJ1-5; clone_size: once; cdr3_aa: CASSSRGTDWDQPQHF; cdr3_nt: TGTGCCAGCAGTTCCCGGGGGACAGACTGGGATCAGCCCCAGCATTTT
d_call: TRBD2; v_call: TRBV28; j_call: TRBJ2-5; clone_size: .; cdr3_aa: CASSPPGREETQYF; cdr3_nt: TGTGCCAGCAGCCCCCCCGGGAGGGAGGAGACCCAGTACTTC
d_call: .; v_call: TRBV28; j_call: TRBJ2-7; clone_size: few; cdr3_aa: CASSLLGQAYEQYF; cdr3_nt: TGTGCCAGCAGTCTCCTGGGACAAGCCTACGAGCAGTACTTC
d_call: .; v_call: TRBV7-6; j_call: TRBJ2-1; clone_size: few; cdr3_aa: CASSLASSEQFF; cdr3_nt: TGTGCCAGCAGCTTAGCCTCTAGTGAGCAGTTCTTC
d_call: TRBD2; v_call: TRBV28; j_call: TRBJ2-7; clone_size: .; cdr3_aa: CASKAGGTPYEQYF; cdr3_nt: TGTGCCAGCAAGGCGGGGGGGACGCCATACGAGCAGTACTTC
d_call: .; v_call: TRBV10-3; j_call: TRBJ2-1; clone_size: once; cdr3_aa: CAISGIASGKAHNEQFF; cdr3_nt: TGTGCCATCAGTGGGATCGCTTCGGGAAAAGCCCACAATGAGCAGTTCTTC
d_call: .; v_call: TRBV15; j_call: TRBJ2-3; clone_size: .; cdr3_aa: CATSTRLADTQYF; cdr3_nt: TGTGCCACCAGCACAAGGTTGGCAGATACGCAGTATTTT
d_call: TRBD1; v_call: TRBV18; j_call: TRBJ2-2; clone_size: .; cdr3_aa: CASSPLDRETGELFF; cdr3_nt: TGTGCCAGCTCACCCCTCGACAGGGAAACCGGGGAGCTGTTTTTT
d_call: .; v_call: TRBV6-1; j_call: TRBJ2-4; clone_size: .; cdr3_aa: CASSDIVGSRAKNIQYF; cdr3_nt: TGTGCCAGCAGTGACATCGTCGGGAGTCGGGCCAAAAACATTCAGTACTTC
d_call: TRBD1; v_call: TRBV28; j_call: TRBJ2-7; clone_size: .; cdr3_aa: CASRGQGKSTYEQYF; cdr3_nt: TGTGCCAGCAGGGGACAGGGGAAATCAACCTACGAGCAGTACTTC
d_call: TRBD1; v_call: TRBV28; j_call: TRBJ1-1; clone_size: .; cdr3_aa: CASNLGQLTSNTEAFF; cdr3_nt: TGTGCCAGCAACCTGGGACAGCTCACCTCAAACACTGAAGCTTTCTTT